This entry lists 24 T cell receptor beta chains sequenced from one sample in a study of blood T cell repertoires in COVID-19 (dated by TCRdb to the early 2020s). Library creation used the immunoSEQ multiplex PCR assay. The clones in this table, taken by TCRdb from immuneACCESS, are in-frame only. Not every clone is retained; where verified, under half of the shortfall comes from an unresolved V gene, and the cause of the rest is unknown. Across this sample there are around 330,000 clones, with roughly 89% seen only once. The ten largest clones represent over 4% of the sample. Sequencing input: PBMCs or T cells enriched from blood (not recorded which). The receptors were sampled from a man aged 60 to 75 who had recovered from COVID-19.

The V and J genes are TRBV7-3 and TRBJ2-3, with D possibly TRBD2 on 5 matching bases. Germline CDR1 reads SGHTA; CDR2 reads FQGTGA. This CDR3 has 14 residues. Trimming took off 1 base at V and 2 bases at J, with 7 bases between the two ends. The CDR3 reads CASSLRLSTDTQYF. In DNA, the CDR3 is TGTGCCAGCAGCTTAAGACTATCCACAGATACGCAGTATTTT.

The rearrangement links TRBV28 to TRBJ1-5; 8 nucleotides agree with TRBD1. The germline CDR1 and CDR2 sequences are MDHEN and SYDVKM. The CDR3 sequence is 16 residues long. The junction had 8 bases not matched to a gene; V was cut back by 3 bases and J by 4 bases. CDR3 DNA: TGTGCCAGCAGTTTCTCGCGGACAGGGCTGAATCAGCCCCAGCATTTT. As protein: CASSFSRTGLNQPQHF.

The rearrangement uses TRBV7-2 and TRBJ2-7; maybe TRBD2 (5 bases). Trimming left V 2 bases short and J 3 bases short, with 14 bases between. Germline loops: CDR1 SGHTA, CDR2 FQGNSA. The CDR3 runs 15 residues. CDR3: CASSLTAEAHYEQYF. The CDR3 bases are TGTGCCAGCAGCTTAACGGCGGAGGCTCACTACGAGCAGTACTTC.

This clone showed up just a few times. The V and J genes are TRBV5-8 and TRBJ1-4; D is unclear. This CDR3 is 14 amino acids long. Between the trimmed V and J ends, which lost 9 bases and 5 bases, there was a span of 17 bases. Looked up from germline, CDR1 is SGHTS and CDR2 is YDEGEE. The CDR3, as DNA: TGTGCCATCACCGAGCGGCTTACCAATGAAAAACTGTTTTTT. Encoded protein: CAITERLTNEKLFF.

The V gene is TRBV27, the J gene TRBJ1-6; D remains ambiguous. Trimming pared 4 bases from V and 9 bases from J, leaving 7 bases between. There are 12 residues in the CDR3. Germline lookup yields CDR1 MNHEY and CDR2 SMNVEV (reference sequence). The DNA of the CDR3 is TGTGCCAGCAGTTCGGGGATTTCACCCCTCCACTTT. Amino acids: CASSSGISPLHF.

This chain connects TRBV5-1 to TRBJ2-5; TRBD2 is a possible D gene (5 bases). This CDR3 has 15 amino acids. Deletions cut 1 base from V and 4 bases from J, with 14 bases between. From germline, CDR1 is SGHRS and CDR2 YFSETQ. This CDR3 reads CASSLIGGGRETQYF. In DNA form, the CDR3 reads TGCGCCAGCAGCTTGATAGGTGGCGGGCGAGAGACCCAGTACTTC. Variable domain in full (rest from reference TRBV5-1 and TRBJ2-5): KAGVTQTPRYLIKTRGQQVTLSCSPISGHRSVSWYQQTPGQGLQFLFEYFSETQRNKGNFPGRFSGRQFSNSRSEMNVSTLELGDSALYLCASSLIGGGRETQYFGPGTRLLVL.

This chain joins TRBV18 and TRBJ1-5; 10 bases line up with TRBD1. J gave up 5 bases and V 2 bases, and 18 bases lay outside the gene matches. The germline CDR1 and CDR2 sequences are KGHSH and LQKENI. The CDR3 has 20 residues. The CDR3 protein is CASSPGFGTGAQGGHQPQHF. The CDR3 DNA sequence: TGTGCCAGCTCACCAGGTTTTGGGACAGGGGCCCAGGGGGGTCATCAGCCCCAGCATTTT.

DNA of the CDR3: TGCGCCAGCAGTCGACTACAGGGTCGGGGATCCTACGAGCAGTACTTC. Translating it yields CASSRLQGRGSYEQYF. V usage is TRBV23-1 and J usage is TRBJ2-7, with D possibly matching TRBD1 (6 bases). TRBV23-1 is filed as an ORF, its function uncertain. The V end was cut by 4 bases, the J end by 1 base, with 17 bases between. The CDR3 loop spans 16 amino acids.

The chain couples TRBV18 to TRBJ1-1; D is unclear. The V gene's germline CDR1 is KGHSH and CDR2 LQKENI. Trimming pared 4 bases from V and 3 bases from J, leaving 12 bases between. The CDR3 consists of 14 residues. Here the CDR3 DNA reads TGTGCCAGCTCACAAACGGGGAGGGACACTGAAGCTTTCTTT. It specifies CASSQTGRDTEAFF.

CDR3 DNA sequence: TGTGCCATCGGTGTCGGACAGGGGACTTCCGAGCAGTACTTC. Translation: CAIGVGQGTSEQYF. V is TRBV10-3 and J is TRBJ2-7, with 9 bases fitting TRBD1. The germline V gene has CDR1 ENHRY and CDR2 SYGVKD. V shed 8 bases, J shed 6 bases, and the junction held 11 bases outside the gene matches. CDR3 size: 14 residues.

The genes are TRBV27 and TRBJ2-5; TRBD1 matches at 7 bases. Germline V lookup: CDR1 MNHEY, CDR2 SMNVEV (reference sequence). Trimming removed 5 bases from V and 4 bases from J; junction bases left unmatched: 7. The CDR3 is 14 amino acids. CDR3 sequence (DNA): TGTGCCAGCAGTGGGACAGCGGTCTCAGAGACCCAGTACTTC. Protein sequence: CASSGTAVSETQYF.

The chain carries TRBV6-5 and TRBJ2-7; no reliable D call. Trimming stripped 0 bases from V and 0 bases from J, with 6 bases between. This CDR3 has 14 amino acids. Germline V gene sequence: CDR1 MNHEY, CDR2 SVGAGI. This CDR3 is CASSYSLASYEQYF. The DNA of the CDR3 is TGTGCCAGCAGTTACTCTTTGGCCTCCTACGAGCAGTACTTC.

The J gene is TRBJ2-2, the V gene TRBV28; tentative D call: TRBD1 (5 bases). Germline V gene data show CDR1 as MDHEN and CDR2 as SYDVKM. Trimming left V 6 bases short and J 4 bases short, with 12 bases between. The CDR3 length is 14 residues. The CDR3: CASRHPTATGELFF. The CDR3 nucleotides are TGTGCCAGCAGGCACCCGACAGCCACCGGGGAGCTGTTTTTT.

The chain combines TRBV3-1 (or the pseudogene TRBV3-2) with TRBJ2-7; the match to TRBD2 covers 10 bases. V dropped 0 bases and J dropped 3; count of bases not matched to a gene: 20. The CDR3 covers 21 residues. Germline loops: CDR1 LGHDT, CDR2 YNNKEL (reference sequence). CDR3 sequence reads: CASSQDLASGSTSKLNYEQYF. The CDR3 nucleotides are TGTGCCAGCAGCCAAGATTTGGCTAGCGGGAGTACATCGAAGCTCAACTACGAGCAGTACTTC.

J is TRBJ1-6 and V is TRBV6-6; D perhaps matches TRBD1 (6 bases). Trimming removed 7 bases at V and 9 bases at J, with 16 bases between. Germline V CDR1 and CDR2: MNHNY, SVGAGI (reference sequence). The CDR3 runs 14 residues. CDR3 DNA sequence: TGTGCCAGCATCGCGGACAGTACGGGTTCACCCCTCCACTTT. Protein: CASIADSTGSPLHF.

The J gene is TRBJ1-4, the V gene TRBV5-1; 7 bases line up with TRBD1. Germline V CDR1 and CDR2: SGHRS, YFSETQ. This CDR3 region has 16 residues. V lost 0 bases and J lost 4; bases outside the gene matches: 6. The CDR3 nucleotides are TGCGCCAGCAGCTTGGGACAGGGAGTGGGTAATGAAAAACTGTTTTTT. This codes for CASSLGQGVGNEKLFF.

J is TRBJ1-4 and V is TRBV9, with D perhaps matching TRBD1 (6 bases). The germline CDR1 and CDR2 sequences are SGDLS and YYNGEE. V was pared by 1 base and J by 7 bases, with 14 bases between. This CDR3 contains 15 residues. CDR3 region: CASSVQGSVSEKLFF. CDR3 DNA: TGTGCCAGCAGCGTACAGGGGAGTGTGAGTGAAAAACTGTTTTTT.

V gene TRBV9 combines with J gene TRBJ2-3; 12 bases match TRBD2. CDR3 length equals 16 residues. Germline lookup yields CDR1 SGDLS and CDR2 YYNGEE. With V trimmed by 0 bases and J by 2 bases, 1 base remained unmatched. The chain's CDR3 is CASSVGLAGATDTQYF. The CDR3 DNA reads TGTGCCAGCAGCGTAGGACTAGCGGGAGCCACAGATACGCAGTATTTT. Full variable domain (outside the CDR3, taken from reference TRBV9 and TRBJ2-3): DSGVTQTPKHLITATGQRVTLRCSPRSGDLSVYWYQQSLDQGLQFLIQYYNGEERAKGNILERFSAQQFPDLHSELNLSSLELGDSALYFCASSVGLAGATDTQYFGPGTRLTVL.

V usage is TRBV9 and J usage is TRBJ1-2; 8 nucleotides align to TRBD1. The germline V gene encodes CDR1 SGDLS and CDR2 YYNGEE. Losses at the gene ends were 7 bases for V and 6 bases for J; bases not matched to a gene: 11. This CDR3 has 14 amino acids. For the CDR3, the DNA is TGTGCCAGCGGTAGGAGGACAGGGTCGGATGGCTACACCTTC. Residues: CASGRRTGSDGYTF.

The gene calls are TRBV11-2 and TRBJ1-5, with D possibly matching TRBD1 (6 bases). The CDR3 contains 13 residues. V gave up 2 bases and J gave up 7 bases, with 9 bases separating them. Germline CDR1 SGHAT, CDR2 FQNNGV. The DNA for the CDR3 is TGTGCCAGCAGCTTACAGGGGTGGCAGCCCCAGCATTTT. Its translation: CASSLQGWQPQHF.

This clone has more than one count but fewer than ten. The CDR3: CASSLQAGEGAFF. In DNA, the CDR3 is TGTGCCAGCAGTTTGCAAGCGGGCGAAGGGGCTTTCTTT. V usage is TRBV7-9 and J usage is TRBJ1-1, with no clear D. Germline V gives CDR1 SEHNR, CDR2 FQNEAQ (reference sequence). Trimming took 6 bases from V and 11 from J, leaving 19 bases between them. This CDR3 region has 13 residues.

The chain is built from TRBV29-1 and TRBJ2-5; 7 bases line up with TRBD2. The CDR3 contains 15 residues. J gave up 5 bases and V 4 bases, and 13 bases lay outside the gene matches. CDR1 is SQVTM and CDR2 is ANQGSEA in the germline V gene. The CDR3 DNA reads as TGCAGCGTTGGTATCGGCGGGAGAGGTGGGGAGACCCAGTACTTC. This translates into CSVGIGGRGGETQYF.

The chain links TRBV9 to TRBJ2-1; 7 nucleotides match TRBD2. From germline, CDR1 is SGDLS and CDR2 YYNGEE. The CDR3 runs 15 residues. With 4 bases clipped from V and 0 bases from J, the junction kept 4 bases outside the gene matches. The CDR3 reads CASSSSGVSYNEQFF. As DNA, the CDR3 is TGTGCCAGCAGCTCCAGCGGGGTCTCCTACAATGAGCAGTTCTTC.

This clone was seen only once. The genes are TRBV12-3 or TRBV12-4 and TRBJ2-7; TRBD1 might be the D (5 bases). The CDR3 length is 13 residues. Trimming shortened V by 6 bases and J by 0 bases, and 9 bases separated the two germline ends. CDR3 bases: TGTGCCAGCAGGCCGACAGCCTCCTACGAGCAGTACTTC. Protein: CASRPTASYEQYF.